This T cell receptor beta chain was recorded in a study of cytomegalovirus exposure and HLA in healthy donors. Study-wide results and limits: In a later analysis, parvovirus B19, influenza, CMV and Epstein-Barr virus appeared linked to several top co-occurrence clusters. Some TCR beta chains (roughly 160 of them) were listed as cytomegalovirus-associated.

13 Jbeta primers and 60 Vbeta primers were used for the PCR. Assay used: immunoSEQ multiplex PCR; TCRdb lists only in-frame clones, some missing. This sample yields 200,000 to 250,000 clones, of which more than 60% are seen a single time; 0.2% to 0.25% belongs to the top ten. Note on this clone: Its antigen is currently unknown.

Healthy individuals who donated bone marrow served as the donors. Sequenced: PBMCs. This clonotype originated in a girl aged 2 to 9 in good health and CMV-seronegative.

CDR3: CASSVYPERPMDEQFF. As DNA, the CDR3 is TGTGCCAGCAGCGTATATCCAGAGCGGCCGATGGATGAGCAGTTCTTC. The chain carries TRBV9 and TRBJ2-1; tentatively, D is TRBD2 (5 bases). Trimming took 1 base from V and 8 from J, leaving 19 bases between them. This CDR3 is built from 16 residues. Germline lookup yields CDR1 SGDLS and CDR2 YYNGEE.